This TCR beta chain was sequenced for a study of shared clonotypes between healthy human individuals. CDR1 and CDR2 from the germline V gene are SGHRS and YFSETQ. The V and J ends lost 4 bases and 4 bases, in that order; junction bases with no gene match: 3. This CDR3 has 14 amino acids. TCRdb's copy holds only in-frame clones and misses some; the assay was immunoSEQ multiplex PCR. The sample holds 500,000 or so clones, 95% to 97% seen once. Sequencing was done on a sample of naive CD4+ T cells sorted from blood. The subset was: CD45RA+ positively selected. The TCR sequence derives from a woman in her twenties or thirties in good health. V usage is TRBV5-1 and J usage is TRBJ1-3, with TRBD1 matching over 9 bases. The CDR3 coding sequence is TGCGCCAGCAGCCCAGGGACAGGGGGAAACACCATATATTTT. Its protein is CASSPGTGGNTIYF.